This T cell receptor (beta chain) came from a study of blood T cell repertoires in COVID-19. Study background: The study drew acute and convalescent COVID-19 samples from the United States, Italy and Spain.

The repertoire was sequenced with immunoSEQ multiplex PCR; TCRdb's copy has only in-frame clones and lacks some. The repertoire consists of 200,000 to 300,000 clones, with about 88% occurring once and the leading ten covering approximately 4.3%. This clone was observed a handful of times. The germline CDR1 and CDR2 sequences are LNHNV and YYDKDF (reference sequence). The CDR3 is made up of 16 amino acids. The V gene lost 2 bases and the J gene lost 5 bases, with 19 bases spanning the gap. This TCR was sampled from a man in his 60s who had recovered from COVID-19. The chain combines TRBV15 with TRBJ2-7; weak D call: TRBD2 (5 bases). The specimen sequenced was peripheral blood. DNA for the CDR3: TGTGCCACCAGCAGACCCCGCGGTAGGGCGGGTGACGAGCAGTACTTC. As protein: CATSRPRGRAGDEQYF.